This TCR beta chain was identified in a study of T cell repertoires in cytomegalovirus infection. In the study overall: CMV infection together with matching HLA type was indicated by public TCR beta signatures. General observations from the study: Dominating the ex vivo response were TCR beta clonotypes that were CMV-specific and HLA-C-restricted. Carriers of CMV and the relevant HLA type were discriminated by public TCR beta frequency.

In this sample, this clonotype turned up a few times. Antigen specificity is unknown. TCRdb re-called the reads through MiXCR, storing one row per CDR3 protein. The repertoire includes around 740,000 distinct CDR3 sequences, less than 40% of them detected once, and around 3% sits in the top ten. The CDR3 consists of 15 residues. Germline loops: CDR1 SGHRS, CDR2 YFSETQ. V trimming: 6 bases; J trimming: 9 bases; junction bases outside the gene matches: 14. This clonotype originated in a human donor in good health (CMV status not recorded). Some clones in this sample may be carry-over from other donors' samples. Sequences were obtained from PBMCs. The genes are TRBV5-1 and TRBJ2-1; TRBD1 matches at 8 bases. CDR3 amino acids: CASNNPQGASGEQFF. The CDR3, as DNA: TGCGCCAGCAATAACCCCCAGGGGGCATCGGGTGAGCAGTTCTTC.